The rows below give T cell receptor beta chains drawn from one sample of a study of post-analysis software for immune sequencing data. Each CDR3 protein is one row after TCRdb ran MiXCR on the PCR reads. Of fewer than 850,000 distinct CDR3 sequences listed, about 43% are singletons. The sequencing input was blood. These receptors were collected from a girl aged 5-17 years with multiple sclerosis. CDR3s include the opening cysteine and the closing phenylalanine or tryptophan. A D gene is named only where the DNA matches it firmly. Clone size appears in some rows only: once, few, many, or a class for an expanded clone.

>TRBJ2-2|TRBV6-6|-|-
TGTGCCAGCAGTTACCAAAAGCGGGCCGGGGAGCTGTTTTTT
CASSYQKRAGELFF
>TRBJ2-3|TRBV15|TRBD2|-
TGTGCCACCAGCAGAGACATCGGGAAGCGGGACGGCACAGATACGCAGTATTTT
CATSRDIGKRDGTDTQYF
>TRBJ2-2|TRBV29-1|-|few
TGCAGCGTTGAAGACGTAGGGCTGTTTTTT
CSVEDVGLFF
>TRBJ2-7|TRBV5-1|TRBD2|-
TGCGCCAGCAGCTTGGGTAGCGGGCCGCCTTACGAGCAGTACTTC
CASSLGSGPPYEQYF
>TRBJ2-3|TRBV7-8|-|-
TGTGCCAGCAGCCGCTACCGTGGGGCAACTAGCACAGATACGCAGTATTTT
CASSRYRGATSTDTQYF
>TRBJ1-1|TRBV27|-|-
TGTGCCAGCAGGAAGACAGGACTGAACACTGAAGCTTTCTTT
CASRKTGLNTEAFF
>TRBJ2-5|TRBV7-2|-|once
TGTGCCAGCAGCTTCGCCACACCAGAGACCCAGTACTTC
CASSFATPETQYF
>TRBJ1-6|TRBV27|-|few
TGTGCCAGCAGTGTCGCGGGGAGGGAATCACCCCTCCACTTT
CASSVAGRESPLHF
>TRBJ1-1|TRBV5-1|-|-
TGCGCCAGCAGCTTGGAGGCAGGGGCCCGCACTGAAGCTTTCTTT
CASSLEAGARTEAFF
>TRBJ2-7|TRBV20-1|TRBD2|-
TGCAGTGCTAGAGATGCGAGCGGGAGTCTCTACGAGCAGTACTTC
CSARDASGSLYEQYF
>TRBJ2-4|TRBV6-1|-|few
TGTGCCAGCAGTGAAACACCGGACGGACAGCACATTCAGTACTTC
CASSETPDGQHIQYF
>TRBJ2-2|TRBV7-2|TRBD1|-
TGTGCCAGCAGCTTAGCCCGGTCGGGACAGGGTTCCACCGGGGAGCTGTTTTTT
CASSLARSGQGSTGELFF
>TRBJ2-2|TRBV12-3/TRBV12-4|-|-
TGTGCCAGCAGTTCAGGACTAACCACCGGGGAGCTGTTTTTT
CASSSGLTTGELFF
>TRBJ2-1|TRBV7-6|-|once
TGTGCCAGCAGCTTAGCCAATTTGGATGAGCAGTTCTTC
CASSLANLDEQFF
>TRBJ2-1|TRBV29-1|TRBD2|few
TGCAGCGTTGATTCGGCTAGCGGGAGGAATGAGCAGTTCTTC
CSVDSASGRNEQFF
>TRBJ2-7|TRBV20-1|TRBD2|-
TGCAGTGCCACGCCGGGACTAGGGGGCTACGAGCAGTACTTC
CSATPGLGGYEQYF
>TRBJ2-1|TRBV6-6|TRBD2|-
TGTGCCAGCAGCCCCGGACTAGCGGGAGCTTTGTACAATGAGCAGTTCTTC
CASSPGLAGALYNEQFF
>TRBJ2-5|TRBV20-1|-|few
TGCAGTGCTAGAGAGTGCAGGAGTTGTTTGAAGACCCAGTACTTC
CSARECRSCLKTQYF
>TRBJ2-1|TRBV7-2|TRBD2|-
TGTGCCAGCAGCTTCTGGACTAGCGGGAAGGAGACCCAGTTCTTC
CASSFWTSGKETQFF
>TRBJ2-1|TRBV9|TRBD1|-
TGTGCCAGCAGCGTAGGGGCAGGACAGGGGTACAATGAGCAGTTCTTC
CASSVGAGQGYNEQFF
>TRBJ1-1|TRBV5-1|TRBD1|-
TGCGCCAGCAGCCCCCGGACAGGGAGGGCGATGAACACTGAAGCTTTCTTT
CASSPRTGRAMNTEAFF
>TRBJ1-1|TRBV20-1|TRBD1|-
TGCAGTGCCCAAGACAGGGCCAAAAACACTGAAGCTTTCTTT
CSAQDRAKNTEAFF
>TRBJ2-7|TRBV5-1|TRBD1|-
TGCGCCAGCAGCTTGGGGGGGGGACAGGGGATCGACGAGCAGTACTTC
CASSLGGGQGIDEQYF
>TRBJ2-1|TRBV29-1|-|-
TGCAGCGTTCGCAGTTCCGGCATTAGGTTCTTC
CSVRSSGIRFF
>TRBJ1-4|TRBV12-3/TRBV12-4|-|few
TGTGCCAGCAGTTTAGGAGCTGCGATTAATGAAAAACTGTTTTTT
CASSLGAAINEKLFF
>TRBJ1-1|TRBV3-1|-|-
TGTGCCAGCAGCCAAGAACAGTTACGTCCTGAAGCTTTCTTT
CASSQEQLRPEAFF
>TRBJ2-7|TRBV29-1|TRBD1|-
TGCAGCGTTGTGAGGACAGGGTCATACGAGCAGTACTTC
CSVVRTGSYEQYF
>TRBJ2-5|TRBV11-2|-|-
TGTGCCAGCAGCGTACCTTCTGCCGAGACCCAGTACTTC
CASSVPSAETQYF
>TRBJ2-1|TRBV6-5|-|-
TGTGCCAGCAGTTACTTGGACTACCTCGATGAGCAGTTCTTC
CASSYLDYLDEQFF
>TRBJ2-7|TRBV15|TRBD1|-
TGTGCCACCAGCAGCGGACAGGGGGCGTACGAGCAGTACTTC
CATSSGQGAYEQYF
>TRBJ2-7|TRBV6-1|TRBD1|-
TGTGCCAGCAGTGGACAGGGGGTCCCCTACGAGCAGTACTTC
CASSGQGVPYEQYF
>TRBJ1-2|TRBV10-3|-|-
TGTGCCATTGGGCGTGGGGGCGTAAACTATGGCTACACCTTC
CAIGRGGVNYGYTF
>TRBJ2-7|TRBV10-2|-|-
TGCGCCAGCAGGTCCCCCACCTACGAGCAGTACTTC
CASRSPTYEQYF
>TRBJ2-5|TRBV15|-|-
TGTGCCACCAGCAGAGTGCGAGACAGCGGTTCCCAGTACTTC
CATSRVRDSGSQYF
>TRBJ1-1|TRBV6-1|TRBD1|few
TGTGCCAGCAGCCCAGGGGGCGTGATCCTTCCGAACACTGAAGCTTTCTTT
CASSPGGVILPNTEAFF
>TRBJ2-3|TRBV9|-|-
TGTGCCAGCAGCGTAGTCCCAGAGACAGATACGCAGTATTTT
CASSVVPETDTQYF
>TRBJ2-1|TRBV7-9|TRBD2|-
TGTGCCAGCAGCGCCAAACCGGGACTAGCGGGAAGGGAGAATGAGCAGTTCTTC
CASSAKPGLAGRENEQFF
>TRBJ2-7|TRBV7-9|TRBD1|-
TGTGCCAGCAGCTTAGCGCAATGGGACAGGGGAGTCCACGAGCAGTACTTC
CASSLAQWDRGVHEQYF
>TRBJ2-5|TRBV4-3|-|few
TGCGCCAGCAGCCAGGGGAACGGGCAGACCCAGTACTTC
CASSQGNGQTQYF
>TRBJ2-1|TRBV5-5|TRBD1|-
TGTGCCAGCAGCTTGGAATTTTTGGGACAGGGGGCTCGTAATGAGCAGTTCTTC
CASSLEFLGQGARNEQFF
>TRBJ1-5|TRBV6-6|TRBD1|few
TGTGCCAGCCTTTGGACAGGGGGCAATCAGCCCCAGCATTTT
CASLWTGGNQPQHF
>TRBJ1-6|TRBV12-3/TRBV12-4|-|-
TGTGCCAGCAGTCCCGGCCTTGGAGGCTCACCCCTCCACTTT
CASSPGLGGSPLHF
>TRBJ2-4|TRBV14|-|few
TGTGCCAGCAGCCTCGACCGCAGTTACATTCAGTACTTC
CASSLDRSYIQYF
>TRBJ2-5|TRBV9|-|few
TGTGCCAGCAGCGTAGACTTGAAAGAGACCCAGTACTTC
CASSVDLKETQYF
>TRBJ2-7|TRBV7-6|-|few
TGTGCCAGCAGCCCCCTCGACAAGGCGGTAGTGGAGCAGTACTTC
CASSPLDKAVVEQYF
>TRBJ2-1|TRBV7-3|TRBD2|few
TGTGCCAGCAGCCCCGGAGTGGGACTAGCGGGTTACAATGAGCAGTTCTTC
CASSPGVGLAGYNEQFF
>TRBJ2-3|TRBV5-1|TRBD2|few
TGCGCCAGTTACACCGGGACTAGCGGCACAGATACGCAGTATTTT
CASYTGTSGTDTQYF
>TRBJ2-5|TRBV12-3/TRBV12-4|TRBD1|-
TGTGCCAGCAGTTCTTATACAGGGGGTCAGGAGACCCAGTACTTC
CASSSYTGGQETQYF
>TRBJ1-5|TRBV27|TRBD1|-
TGTGCCAGCAGTTTCACAGGGGGGGAGAATCAGCCCCAGCATTTT
CASSFTGGENQPQHF
>TRBJ2-3|TRBV5-5|-|-
TGTGCCAGCAGCCTACAGACAGCTAGCACAGATACGCAGTATTTT
CASSLQTASTDTQYF
>TRBJ1-2|TRBV28|TRBD1|few
TGTGCCAGCGAACAGGGGCCTCCTAACTATGGCTACACCTTC
CASEQGPPNYGYTF
>TRBJ2-2|TRBV3-1|-|-
TGTGCCAGCAGCCAAGCCGGGGAGCTGTTTTTT
CASSQAGELFF
>TRBJ2-1|TRBV10-3|TRBD2|few
TGTGCCATCAACGAGCGGGAAACGAGTGAGCAGTTCTTC
CAINERETSEQFF
>TRBJ1-1|TRBV9|TRBD1|-
TGTGCCAGCAGCCCCAGGGACAGTGGCAACACTGAAGCTTTCTTT
CASSPRDSGNTEAFF
>TRBJ2-1|TRBV20-1|-|few
TGCAGTGCTAGTGGGGGTAGCGTGGCACACAATGAGCAGTTCTTC
CSASGGSVAHNEQFF